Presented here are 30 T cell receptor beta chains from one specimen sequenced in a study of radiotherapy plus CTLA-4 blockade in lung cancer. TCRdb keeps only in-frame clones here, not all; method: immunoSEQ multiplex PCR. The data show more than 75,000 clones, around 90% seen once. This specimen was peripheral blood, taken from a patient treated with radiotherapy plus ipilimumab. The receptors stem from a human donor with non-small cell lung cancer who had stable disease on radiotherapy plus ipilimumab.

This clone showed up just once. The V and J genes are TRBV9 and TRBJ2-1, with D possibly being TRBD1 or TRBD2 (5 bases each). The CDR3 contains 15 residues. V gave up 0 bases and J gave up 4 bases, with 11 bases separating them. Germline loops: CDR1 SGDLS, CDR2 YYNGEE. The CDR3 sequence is CASSVEQAGYNEQFF. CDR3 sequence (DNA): TGTGCCAGCAGCGTAGAACAGGCGGGTTACAATGAGCAGTTCTTC. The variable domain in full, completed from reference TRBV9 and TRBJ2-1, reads DSGVTQTPKHLITATGQRVTLRCSPRSGDLSVYWYQQSLDQGLQFLIQYYNGEERAKGNILERFSAQQFPDLHSELNLSSLELGDSALYFCASSVEQAGYNEQFFGPGTRLTVL.

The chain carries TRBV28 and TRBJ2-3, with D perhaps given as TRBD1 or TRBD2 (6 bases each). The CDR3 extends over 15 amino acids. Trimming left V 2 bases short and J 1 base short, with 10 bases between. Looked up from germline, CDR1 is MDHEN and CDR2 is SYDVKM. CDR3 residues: CASSLHGGGTDTQYF. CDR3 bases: TGTGCCAGCAGTTTACACGGGGGCGGCACAGATACGCAGTATTTT.

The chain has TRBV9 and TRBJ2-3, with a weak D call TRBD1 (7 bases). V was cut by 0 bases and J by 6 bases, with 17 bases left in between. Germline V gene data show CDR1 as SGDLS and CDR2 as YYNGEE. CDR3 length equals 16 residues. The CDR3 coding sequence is TGTGCCAGCAGCGTAGACGGAGGGGGCCGGGTGGATACGCAGTATTTT. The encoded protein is CASSVDGGGRVDTQYF. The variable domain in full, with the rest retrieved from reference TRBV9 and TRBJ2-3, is DSGVTQTPKHLITATGQRVTLRCSPRSGDLSVYWYQQSLDQGLQFLIQYYNGEERAKGNILERFSAQQFPDLHSELNLSSLELGDSALYFCASSVDGGGRVDTQYFGPGTRLTVL.

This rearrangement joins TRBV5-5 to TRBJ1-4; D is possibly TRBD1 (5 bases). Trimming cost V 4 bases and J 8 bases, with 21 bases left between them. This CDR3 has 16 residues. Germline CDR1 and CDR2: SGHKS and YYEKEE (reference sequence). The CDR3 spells CASSPQGGDVGEKLFF. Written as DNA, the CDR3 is TGTGCCAGCAGCCCTCAGGGAGGGGATGTTGGAGAAAAACTGTTTTTT.

For the CDR3, the DNA is TGCGCCAGCAGTGACGGACGGAAGAACACTGAAGCTTTCTTT. Encoded protein: CASSDGRKNTEAFF. The V and J genes are TRBV10-1 and TRBJ1-1; D remains unclear. With 3 bases removed from V and 1 base from J, the gap between germline ends came to 9 bases. The germline V gene encodes CDR1 WNHNN and CDR2 SYGVQD (reference sequence). CDR3 length equals 14 residues.

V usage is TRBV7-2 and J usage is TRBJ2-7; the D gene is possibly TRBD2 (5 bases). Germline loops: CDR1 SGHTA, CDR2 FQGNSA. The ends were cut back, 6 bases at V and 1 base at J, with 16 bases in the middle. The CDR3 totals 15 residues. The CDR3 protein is CASRSKVIASYEQYF. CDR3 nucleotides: TGTGCCAGCAGGTCTAAGGTGATAGCGTCCTACGAGCAGTACTTC.

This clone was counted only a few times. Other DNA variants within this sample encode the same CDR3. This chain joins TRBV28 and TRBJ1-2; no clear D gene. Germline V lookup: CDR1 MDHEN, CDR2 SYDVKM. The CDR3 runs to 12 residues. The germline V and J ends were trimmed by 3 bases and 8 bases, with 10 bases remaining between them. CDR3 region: CASSFGVGGYTF. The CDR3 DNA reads TGTGCCAGCAGTTTCGGGGTAGGCGGCTACACCTTC.

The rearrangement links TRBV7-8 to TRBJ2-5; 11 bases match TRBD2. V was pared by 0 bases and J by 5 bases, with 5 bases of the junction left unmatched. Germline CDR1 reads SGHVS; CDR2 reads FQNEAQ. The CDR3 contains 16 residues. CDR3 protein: CASSLALAGGGETQYF. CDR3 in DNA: TGTGCCAGCAGCTTAGCGCTAGCGGGGGGCGGGGAGACCCAGTACTTC.

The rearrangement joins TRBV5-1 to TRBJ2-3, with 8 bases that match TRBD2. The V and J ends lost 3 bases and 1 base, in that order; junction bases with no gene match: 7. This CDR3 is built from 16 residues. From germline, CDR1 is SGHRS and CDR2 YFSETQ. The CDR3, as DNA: TGCGCCAGCAGCTCGGGACTAGTCGGGGGCACAGATACGCAGTATTTT. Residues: CASSSGLVGGTDTQYF.

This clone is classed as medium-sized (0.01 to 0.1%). CDR3 region: CASSWTGADQPQHF. The CDR3 coding sequence is TGCGCCAGCTCTTGGACAGGGGCAGATCAGCCCCAGCATTTT. The V gene is TRBV10-2, the J gene TRBJ1-5; 9 bases map to TRBD1. V dropped 8 bases and J dropped 5; count of bases not matched to a gene: 7. This CDR3 is 14 amino acids long. Looked up from germline, CDR1 is WSHSY and CDR2 is SAAADI.

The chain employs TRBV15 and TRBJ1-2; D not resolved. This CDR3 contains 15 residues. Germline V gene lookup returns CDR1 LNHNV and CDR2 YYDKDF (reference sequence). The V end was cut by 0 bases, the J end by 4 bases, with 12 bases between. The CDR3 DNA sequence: TGTGCCACCAGCAGAGATCCGGCCAGCCCCTATGGCTACACCTTC. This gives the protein CATSRDPASPYGYTF.

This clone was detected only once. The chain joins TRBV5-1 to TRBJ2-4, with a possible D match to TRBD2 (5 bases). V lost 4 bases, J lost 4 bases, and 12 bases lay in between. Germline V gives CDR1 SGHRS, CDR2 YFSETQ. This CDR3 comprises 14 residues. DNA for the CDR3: TGCGCCAGCAGCCACGGGGTACCGAAAAACATTCAGTACTTC. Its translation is CASSHGVPKNIQYF.

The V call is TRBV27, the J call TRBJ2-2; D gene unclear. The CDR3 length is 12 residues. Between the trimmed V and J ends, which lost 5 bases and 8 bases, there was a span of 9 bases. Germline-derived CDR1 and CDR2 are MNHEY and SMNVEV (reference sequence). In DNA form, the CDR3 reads TGTGCCAGCAGTCCCCCCTGGGGGGAGCTGTTTTTT. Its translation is CASSPPWGELFF.

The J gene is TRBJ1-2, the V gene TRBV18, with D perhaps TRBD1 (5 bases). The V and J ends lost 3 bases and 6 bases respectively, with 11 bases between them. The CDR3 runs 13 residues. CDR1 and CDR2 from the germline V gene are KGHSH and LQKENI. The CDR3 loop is CASSPGLSNGYTF. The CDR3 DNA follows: TGTGCCAGCTCACCGGGACTGTCCAATGGCTACACCTTC.

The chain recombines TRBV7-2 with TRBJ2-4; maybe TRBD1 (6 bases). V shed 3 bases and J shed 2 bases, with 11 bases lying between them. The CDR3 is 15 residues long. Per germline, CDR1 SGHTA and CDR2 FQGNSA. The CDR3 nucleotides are TGTGCCAGCAGCTTTTCGACAGGTACCAAAAACATTCAGTACTTC. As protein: CASSFSTGTKNIQYF. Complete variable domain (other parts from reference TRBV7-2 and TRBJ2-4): GAGVSQSPSNKVTEKGKDVELRCDPISGHTALYWYRQSLGQGLEFLIYFQGNSAPDKSGLPSDRFSAERTGGSVSTLTIQRTQQEDSAVYLCASSFSTGTKNIQYFGAGTRLSVL.

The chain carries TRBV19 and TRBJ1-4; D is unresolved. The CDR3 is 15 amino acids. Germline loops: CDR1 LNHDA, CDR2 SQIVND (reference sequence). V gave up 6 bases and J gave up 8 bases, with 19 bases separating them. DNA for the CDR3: TGTGCCAGTAGCGCCGGCCTTACCTCGGGGGAAAAACTGTTTTTT. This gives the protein CASSAGLTSGEKLFF.

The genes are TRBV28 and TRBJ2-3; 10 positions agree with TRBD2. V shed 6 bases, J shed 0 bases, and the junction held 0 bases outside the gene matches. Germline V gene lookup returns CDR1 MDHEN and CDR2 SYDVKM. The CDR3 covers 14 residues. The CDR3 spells CASRGLASTDTQYF. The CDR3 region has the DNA TGTGCCAGCAGGGGACTAGCGAGCACAGATACGCAGTATTTT.

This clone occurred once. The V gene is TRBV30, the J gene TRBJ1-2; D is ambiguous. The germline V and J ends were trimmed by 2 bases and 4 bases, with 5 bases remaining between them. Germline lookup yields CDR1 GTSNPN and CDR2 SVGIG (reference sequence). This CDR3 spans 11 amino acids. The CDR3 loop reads CAWSRSYGYTF. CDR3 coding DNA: TGTGCCTGGAGTAGGAGCTATGGCTACACCTTC.

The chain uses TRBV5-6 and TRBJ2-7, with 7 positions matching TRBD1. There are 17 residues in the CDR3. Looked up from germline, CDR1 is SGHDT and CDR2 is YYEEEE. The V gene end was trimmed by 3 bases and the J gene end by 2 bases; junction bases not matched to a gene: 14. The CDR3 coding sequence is TGTGCCAGCAGCTCCCCAGACAGGGTTGAGTCTACCTACGAGCAGTACTTC. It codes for CASSSPDRVESTYEQYF.

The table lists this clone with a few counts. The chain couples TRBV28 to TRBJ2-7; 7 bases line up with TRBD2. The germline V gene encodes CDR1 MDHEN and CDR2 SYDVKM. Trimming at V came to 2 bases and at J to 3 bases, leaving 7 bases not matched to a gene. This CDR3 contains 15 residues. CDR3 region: CASSLRGSGGYEQYF. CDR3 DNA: TGTGCCAGCAGTTTACGCGGGAGCGGAGGCTACGAGCAGTACTTC.

In DNA form, the CDR3 reads TGTGCCAGCAGCGTACAGGGAAATCAGCCCCAGCATTTT. Translation: CASSVQGNQPQHF. J is TRBJ1-5 and V is TRBV11-2, with D tentatively TRBD1 (6 bases). The CDR3 consists of 13 residues. From germline, CDR1 is SGHAT and CDR2 FQNNGV. V shed 5 bases and J shed 4 bases, with 9 bases lying between them.

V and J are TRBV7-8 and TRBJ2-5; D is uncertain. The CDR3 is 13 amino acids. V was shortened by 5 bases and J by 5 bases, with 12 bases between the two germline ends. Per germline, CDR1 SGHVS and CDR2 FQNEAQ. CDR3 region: CASSRGPAETQYF. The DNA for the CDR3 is TGTGCCAGCAGCCGAGGTCCTGCGGAGACCCAGTACTTC.

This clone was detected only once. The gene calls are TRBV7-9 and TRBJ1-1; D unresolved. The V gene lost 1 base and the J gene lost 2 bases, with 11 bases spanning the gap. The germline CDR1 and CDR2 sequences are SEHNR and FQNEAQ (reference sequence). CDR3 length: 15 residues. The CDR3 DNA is TGTGCCAGCAGCTTAGGAGCGGTGGGAAACACTGAAGCTTTCTTT. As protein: CASSLGAVGNTEAFF.

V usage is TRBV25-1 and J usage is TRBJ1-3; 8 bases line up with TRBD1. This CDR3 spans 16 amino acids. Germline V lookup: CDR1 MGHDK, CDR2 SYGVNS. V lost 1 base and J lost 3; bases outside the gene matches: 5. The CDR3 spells CASSELDRGLGNTIYF. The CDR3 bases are TGTGCCAGCAGTGAATTAGACAGGGGACTTGGAAACACCATATATTTT.

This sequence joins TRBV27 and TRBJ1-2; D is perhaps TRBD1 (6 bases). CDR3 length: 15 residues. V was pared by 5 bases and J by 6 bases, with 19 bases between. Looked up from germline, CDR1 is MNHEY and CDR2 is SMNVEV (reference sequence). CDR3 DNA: TGTGCCAGCAGTATGGCGGGGGGGCGCGTCCATGGCTACACCTTC. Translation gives CASSMAGGRVHGYTF.

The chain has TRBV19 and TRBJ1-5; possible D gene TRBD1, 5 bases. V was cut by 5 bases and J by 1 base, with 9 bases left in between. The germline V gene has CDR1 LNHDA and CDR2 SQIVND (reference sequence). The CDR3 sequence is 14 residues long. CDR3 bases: TGTGCCAGTAGTTACCGGGACAGCAATCAGCCCCAGCATTTT. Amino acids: CASSYRDSNQPQHF.

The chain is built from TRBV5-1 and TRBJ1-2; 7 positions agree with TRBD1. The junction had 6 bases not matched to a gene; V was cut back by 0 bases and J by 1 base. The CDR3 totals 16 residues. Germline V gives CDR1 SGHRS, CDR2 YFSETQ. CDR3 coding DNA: TGCGCCAGCAGCTTGGCCTCCGGGACAGTTAACTATGGCTACACCTTC. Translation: CASSLASGTVNYGYTF.

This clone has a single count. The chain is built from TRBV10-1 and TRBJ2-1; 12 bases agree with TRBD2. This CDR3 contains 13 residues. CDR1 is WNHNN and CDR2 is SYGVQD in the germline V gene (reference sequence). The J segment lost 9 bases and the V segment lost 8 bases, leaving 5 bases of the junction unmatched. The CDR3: CASQSSGRAEQFF. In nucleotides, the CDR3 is TGCGCCAGCCAGTCTAGCGGGAGGGCTGAGCAGTTCTTC.

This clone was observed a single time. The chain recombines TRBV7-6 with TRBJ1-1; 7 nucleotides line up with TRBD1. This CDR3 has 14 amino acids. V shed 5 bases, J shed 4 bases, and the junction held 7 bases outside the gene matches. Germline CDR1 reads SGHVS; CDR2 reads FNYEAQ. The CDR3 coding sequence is TGTGCCAGCAGCGCAGGGGGGGGCGGCACTGAAGCTTTCTTT. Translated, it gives CASSAGGGGTEAFF.

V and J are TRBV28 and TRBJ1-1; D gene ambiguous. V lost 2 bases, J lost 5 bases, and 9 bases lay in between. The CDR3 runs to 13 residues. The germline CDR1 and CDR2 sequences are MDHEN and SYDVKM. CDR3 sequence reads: CASSLIDGTEAFF. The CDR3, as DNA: TGTGCCAGCAGTTTAATTGACGGGACTGAAGCTTTCTTT.